This T cell receptor (beta chain) was sequenced for a study of Graves' ophthalmopathy and Graves' hyperthyroidism. CDR3 regions of TCR beta were amplified from RNA transcripts. First-round RT-PCR employed HTBI primers, with a second-round multiplex PCR after it. MiXCR, run by TCRdb on the multiplex PCR reads, gives a single entry per CDR3 protein. The sample records 300,000 to 400,000 distinct CDR3 sequences, under 20% being singletons. Regarding the study as a whole: Blood also carried most expanded thyroid clonotypes exceeding 0.001 frequency. Ophthalmopathy progression was predicted with 70.59% sensitivity and 72% to 80% specificity.

This clonotype was found many times. What it recognizes is unknown. Germline V gene lookup returns CDR1 SEHNR and CDR2 FQNEAQ (reference sequence). There are 14 residues in the CDR3. The ends lost 7 bases at V and 2 bases at J; junction bases unmatched: 6. No donor had other autoimmune disease, uncontrolled infection, pregnancy or lactation. Each diagnosis was determined on the basis of clinical symptoms, serum thyroxine, TRAb, thyroid ultrasound and orbital computed tomography. The sequenced material came from peripheral blood. This clonotype was obtained from an adult man with Graves' ophthalmopathy. V and J are TRBV7-9 and TRBJ2-5, with 8 bases identical to TRBD2. CDR3 protein: CASNERGMQETQYF. The CDR3 bases are TGTGCCAGCAACGAGCGGGGGATGCAAGAGACCCAGTACTTC.